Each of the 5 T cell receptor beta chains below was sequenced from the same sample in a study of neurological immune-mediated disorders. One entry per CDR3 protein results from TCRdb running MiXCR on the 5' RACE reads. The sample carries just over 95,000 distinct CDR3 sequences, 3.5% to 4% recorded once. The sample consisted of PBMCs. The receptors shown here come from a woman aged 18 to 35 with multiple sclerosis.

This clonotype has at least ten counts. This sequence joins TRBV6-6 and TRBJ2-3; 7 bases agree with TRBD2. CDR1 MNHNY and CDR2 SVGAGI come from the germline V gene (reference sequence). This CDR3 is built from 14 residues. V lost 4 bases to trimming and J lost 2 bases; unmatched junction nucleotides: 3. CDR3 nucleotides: TGTGCCAGCAGTTTAGCGGGCTTCACAGATACGCAGTATTTT. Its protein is CASSLAGFTDTQYF.

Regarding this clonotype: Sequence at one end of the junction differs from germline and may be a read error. The CDR3 here is CASSFWTPGTNEQFF. CDR3 coding DNA: TGCGCCAGCAGCTTTTGGACCCCGGGAACCAATGAGCAATTCTTC. The V gene is TRBV5-1, the J gene TRBJ2-1, with a possible D match to TRBD2 (5 bases). CDR3 length: 15 residues. Germline V gene lookup returns CDR1 SGHRS and CDR2 YFSETQ.

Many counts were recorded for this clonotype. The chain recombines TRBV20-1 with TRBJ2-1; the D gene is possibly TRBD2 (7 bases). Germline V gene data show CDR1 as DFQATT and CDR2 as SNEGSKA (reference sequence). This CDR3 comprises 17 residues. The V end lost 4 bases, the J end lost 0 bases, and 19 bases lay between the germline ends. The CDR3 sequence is CSAMKPGGPYSYNEQFF. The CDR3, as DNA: TGCAGTGCTATGAAACCCGGGGGGCCCTACTCCTACAATGAGCAGTTCTTC.

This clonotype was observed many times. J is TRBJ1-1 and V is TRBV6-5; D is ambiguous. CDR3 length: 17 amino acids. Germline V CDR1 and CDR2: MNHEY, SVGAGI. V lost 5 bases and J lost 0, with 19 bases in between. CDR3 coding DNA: TGTGCCAGCAGTCCCACGGGGTGGGTAGACATGAACACTGAAGCTTTCTTT. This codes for CASSPTGWVDMNTEAFF.

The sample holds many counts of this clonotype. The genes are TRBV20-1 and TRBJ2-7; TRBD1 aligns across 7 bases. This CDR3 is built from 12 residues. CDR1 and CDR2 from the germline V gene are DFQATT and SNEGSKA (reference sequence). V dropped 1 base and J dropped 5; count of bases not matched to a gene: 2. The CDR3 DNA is TGCAGTGCTAGAGCTGACAGGGACGAGCAGTACTTC. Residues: CSARADRDEQYF.